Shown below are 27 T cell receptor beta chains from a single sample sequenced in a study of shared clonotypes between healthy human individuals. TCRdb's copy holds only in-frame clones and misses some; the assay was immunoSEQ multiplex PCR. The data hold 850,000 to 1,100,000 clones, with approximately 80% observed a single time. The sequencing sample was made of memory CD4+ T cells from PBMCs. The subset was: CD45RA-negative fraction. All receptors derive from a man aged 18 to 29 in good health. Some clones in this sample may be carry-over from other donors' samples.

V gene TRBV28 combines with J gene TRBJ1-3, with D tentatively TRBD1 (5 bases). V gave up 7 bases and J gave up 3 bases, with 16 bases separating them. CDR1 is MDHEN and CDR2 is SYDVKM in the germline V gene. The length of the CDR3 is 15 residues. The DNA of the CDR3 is TGTGCCAGCACCCTCGGGACGGACTTTGGAAACACCATATATTTT. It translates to CASTLGTDFGNTIYF. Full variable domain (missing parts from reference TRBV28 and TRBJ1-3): DVKVTQSSRYLVKRTGEKVFLECVQDMDHENMFWYRQDPGLGLRLIYFSYDVKMKEKGDIPEGYSVSREKKERFSLILESASTNQTSMYLCASTLGTDFGNTIYFGEGSWLTVV.

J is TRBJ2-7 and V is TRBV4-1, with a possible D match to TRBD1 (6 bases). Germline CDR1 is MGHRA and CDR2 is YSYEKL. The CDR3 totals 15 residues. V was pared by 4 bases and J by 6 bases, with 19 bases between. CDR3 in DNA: TGCGCCAGCAGCCGAGAGATACAGGGTGGGAGCGAGCAGTACTTC. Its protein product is CASSREIQGGSEQYF.

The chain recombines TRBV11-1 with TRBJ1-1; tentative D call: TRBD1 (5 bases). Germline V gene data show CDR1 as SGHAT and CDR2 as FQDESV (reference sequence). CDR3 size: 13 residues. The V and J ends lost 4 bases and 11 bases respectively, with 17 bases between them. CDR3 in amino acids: CASSSLLQGGAFF. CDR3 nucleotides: TGTGCCAGCAGCTCATTATTGCAGGGAGGGGCTTTCTTT.

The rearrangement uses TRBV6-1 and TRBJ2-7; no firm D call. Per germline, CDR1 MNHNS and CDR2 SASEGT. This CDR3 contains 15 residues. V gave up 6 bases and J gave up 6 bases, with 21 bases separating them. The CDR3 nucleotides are TGTGCCAGCAGCCCGAGTGTCCATAATGGGCTCGAGCAGTACTTC. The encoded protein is CASSPSVHNGLEQYF.

In DNA form, the CDR3 reads TGTGCCTGGAGTGAGGGGAGCAATCAGCCCCAGCATTTT. It translates to CAWSEGSNQPQHF. The genes are TRBV30 and TRBJ1-5; D might be TRBD1 (5 bases). This CDR3 comprises 13 residues. Trimming took 1 base from V and 1 from J, leaving 5 bases between them. Germline V CDR1 and CDR2: GTSNPN, SVGIG (reference sequence).

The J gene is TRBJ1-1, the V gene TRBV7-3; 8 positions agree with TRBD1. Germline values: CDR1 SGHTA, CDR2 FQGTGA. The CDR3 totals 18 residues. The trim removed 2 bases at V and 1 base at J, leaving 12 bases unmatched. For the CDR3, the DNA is TGTGCCAGCAGCTTATCAGGATCTTGGACAGGGCCGAACACTGAAGCTTTCTTT. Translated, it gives CASSLSGSWTGPNTEAFF.

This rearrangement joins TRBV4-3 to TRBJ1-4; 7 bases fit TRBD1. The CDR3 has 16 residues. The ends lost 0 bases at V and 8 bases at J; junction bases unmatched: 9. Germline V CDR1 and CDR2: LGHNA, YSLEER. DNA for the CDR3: TGCGCCAGCAGCCAAGAAGGGAGACAGGGTCGCGAAAAACTGTTTTTT. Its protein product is CASSQEGRQGREKLFF.

DNA of the CDR3: TGTGCCAGCAGTGAAGGGGGGGGAGAGACCCAGTACTTC. Amino acid sequence: CASSEGGGETQYF. The V call is TRBV2, the J call TRBJ2-5; 7 nucleotides agree with TRBD2. CDR1 and CDR2 (germline): SNHLY, FYNNEI. The V segment lost 1 base and the J segment 4 bases; nucleotides outside the gene matches: 0. The CDR3 contains 13 residues.

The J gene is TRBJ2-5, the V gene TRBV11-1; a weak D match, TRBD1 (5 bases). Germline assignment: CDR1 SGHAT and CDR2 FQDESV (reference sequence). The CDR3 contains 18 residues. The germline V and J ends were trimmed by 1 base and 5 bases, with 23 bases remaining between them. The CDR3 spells CASSLGERAVRSGETQYF. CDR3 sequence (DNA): TGTGCCAGCAGCTTAGGCGAAAGGGCAGTCAGGTCAGGGGAGACCCAGTACTTC.

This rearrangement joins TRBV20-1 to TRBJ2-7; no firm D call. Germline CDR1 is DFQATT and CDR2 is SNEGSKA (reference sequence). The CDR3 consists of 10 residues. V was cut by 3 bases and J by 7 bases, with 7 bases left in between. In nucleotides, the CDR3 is TGCAGTGCTAGTAGGTCGGAGCAGTACTTC. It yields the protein CSASRSEQYF.

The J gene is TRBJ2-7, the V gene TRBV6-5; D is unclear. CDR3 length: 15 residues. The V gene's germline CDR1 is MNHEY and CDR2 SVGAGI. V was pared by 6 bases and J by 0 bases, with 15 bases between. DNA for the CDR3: TGTGCCAGCAGCTTAATCTCCTATACCTCCTACGAGCAGTACTTC. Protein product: CASSLISYTSYEQYF.

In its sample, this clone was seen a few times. CDR3 region: CASSGYRGTGNTIYF. The CDR3 DNA follows: TGTGCCAGCAGTGGATACAGGGGCACTGGAAACACCATATATTTT. V is TRBV25-1 and J is TRBJ1-3; 7 bases match TRBD1. Germline lookup yields CDR1 MGHDK and CDR2 SYGVNS. The CDR3 length is 15 residues. With V trimmed by 4 bases and J by 2 bases, 5 bases remained unmatched.

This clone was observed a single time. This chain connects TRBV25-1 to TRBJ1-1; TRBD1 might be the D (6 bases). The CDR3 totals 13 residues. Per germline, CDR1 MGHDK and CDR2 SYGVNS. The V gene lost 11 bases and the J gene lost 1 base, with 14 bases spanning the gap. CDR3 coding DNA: TGTGCCTCACGCACAGGGTGGAACACTGAAGCTTTCTTT. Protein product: CASRTGWNTEAFF.

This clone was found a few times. The CDR3 loop is CASSLGGGFYNEQFF. CDR3 DNA sequence: TGTGCCAGCAGCTTAGGAGGGGGCTTCTACAATGAGCAGTTCTTC. V and J are TRBV7-9 and TRBJ2-1, with 7 positions matching TRBD1. V lost 1 base, J lost 3 bases, and 3 bases stayed unmatched. CDR3 length: 15 amino acids. Germline V gene data show CDR1 as SEHNR and CDR2 as FQNEAQ (reference sequence).

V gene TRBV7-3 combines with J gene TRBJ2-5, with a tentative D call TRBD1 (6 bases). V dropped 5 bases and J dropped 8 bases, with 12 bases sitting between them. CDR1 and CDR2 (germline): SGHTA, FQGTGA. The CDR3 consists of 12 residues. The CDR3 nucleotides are TGTGCCAGCAGCCCTCAAGGGGGTACCCAGTACTTC. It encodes CASSPQGGTQYF.

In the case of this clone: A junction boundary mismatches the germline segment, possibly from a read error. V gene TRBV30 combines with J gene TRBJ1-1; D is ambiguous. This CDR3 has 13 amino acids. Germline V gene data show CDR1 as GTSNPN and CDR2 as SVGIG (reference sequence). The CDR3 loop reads CAWSAGLKTEAFF. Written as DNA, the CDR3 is TGTGCCTGGAGTGCGGGGTTGAAGACTGAAGCTTTCTTT.

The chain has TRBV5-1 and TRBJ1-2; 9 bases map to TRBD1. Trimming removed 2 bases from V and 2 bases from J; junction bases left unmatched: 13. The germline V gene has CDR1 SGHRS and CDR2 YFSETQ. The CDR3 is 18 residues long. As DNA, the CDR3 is TGCGCCAGCAGCTTCTCCTTGACTCCGGGACAGGGAAACTATGGCTACACCTTC. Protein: CASSFSLTPGQGNYGYTF.

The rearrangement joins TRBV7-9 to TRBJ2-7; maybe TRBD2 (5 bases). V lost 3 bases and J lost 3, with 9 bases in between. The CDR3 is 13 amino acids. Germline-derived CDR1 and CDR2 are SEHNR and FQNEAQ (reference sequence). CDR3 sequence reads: CASSFFEGYEQYF. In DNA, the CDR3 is TGTGCCAGCAGCTTCTTTGAGGGCTACGAGCAGTACTTC.

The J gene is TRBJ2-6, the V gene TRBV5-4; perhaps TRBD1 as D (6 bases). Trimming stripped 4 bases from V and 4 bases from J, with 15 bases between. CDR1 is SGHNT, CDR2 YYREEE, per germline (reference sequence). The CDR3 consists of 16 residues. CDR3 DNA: TGTGCCAGCAGCCGAGGGGGACCGTCAGGGGCCAACGTCCTGACTTTC. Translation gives CASSRGGPSGANVLTF. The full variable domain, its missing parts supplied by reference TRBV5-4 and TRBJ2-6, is ETGVTQSPTHLIKTRGQQVTLRCSSQSGHNTVSWYQQALGQGPQFIFQYYREEENGRGNFPPRFSGLQFPNYSSELNVNALELDDSALYLCASSRGGPSGANVLTFGAGSRLTVL.

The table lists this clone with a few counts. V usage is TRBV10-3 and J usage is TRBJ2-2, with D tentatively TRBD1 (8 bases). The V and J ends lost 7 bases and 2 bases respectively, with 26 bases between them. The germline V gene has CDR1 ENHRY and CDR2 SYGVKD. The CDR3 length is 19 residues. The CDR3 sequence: CAIKASGGAGASNTGELFF. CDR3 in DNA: TGTGCCATCAAGGCCTCAGGGGGCGCGGGAGCGTCAAACACCGGGGAGCTGTTTTTT.

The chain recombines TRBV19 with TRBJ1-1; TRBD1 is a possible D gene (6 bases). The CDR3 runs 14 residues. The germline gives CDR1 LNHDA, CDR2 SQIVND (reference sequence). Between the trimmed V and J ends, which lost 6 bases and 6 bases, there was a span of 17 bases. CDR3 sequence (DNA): TGTGCCAGTAGCACGGACAGAGGGAGGCCTGAAGCTTTCTTT. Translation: CASSTDRGRPEAFF.

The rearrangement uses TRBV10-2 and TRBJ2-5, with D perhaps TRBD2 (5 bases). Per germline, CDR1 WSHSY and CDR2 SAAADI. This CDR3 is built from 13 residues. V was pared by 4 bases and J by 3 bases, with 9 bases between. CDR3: CASSGAREETQYF. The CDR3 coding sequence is TGCGCCAGCAGTGGGGCGCGGGAAGAGACCCAGTACTTC.

The CDR3 nucleotides read TGTGCCTGGAGGGACCTGGAGACCCAGTACTTC. Amino acid sequence: CAWRDLETQYF. This sequence joins TRBV30 and TRBJ2-5; unclear D gene. CDR1 is GTSNPN and CDR2 is SVGIG in the germline V gene (reference sequence). V shed 3 bases and J shed 5 bases, with 7 bases lying between them. CDR3 length: 11 amino acids.

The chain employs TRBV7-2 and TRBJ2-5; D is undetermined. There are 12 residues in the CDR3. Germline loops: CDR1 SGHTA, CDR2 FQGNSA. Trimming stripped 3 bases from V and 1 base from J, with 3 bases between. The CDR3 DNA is TGTGCCAGCAGCTTTTTCCAAGAGACCCAGTACTTC. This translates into CASSFFQETQYF.

The CDR3 nucleotides read TGTGCCAGCAGTTTAAGACAGGGAACCACCGGGGAGCTGTTTTTT. It translates to CASSLRQGTTGELFF. The chain links TRBV6-5 to TRBJ2-2; 7 bases map to TRBD1. V shed 4 bases and J 4 bases; nucleotides not matched to a gene: 6. The CDR3 runs 15 residues. The V gene's germline CDR1 is MNHEY and CDR2 SVGAGI.

CDR3 region: CASSLNAVGSGLETQYF. CDR3 bases: TGTGCCAGCAGCTTAAACGCCGTGGGTAGCGGGCTAGAGACCCAGTACTTC. This chain links TRBV7-3 with TRBJ2-5; 7 nucleotides match TRBD2. V shed 1 base, J shed 4 bases, and the junction held 12 bases outside the gene matches. The germline gives CDR1 SGHTA, CDR2 FQGTGA. There are 17 residues in the CDR3. Full variable domain (remainder filled in from reference TRBV7-3 and TRBJ2-5): GAGVSQTPSNKVTEKGKYVELRCDPISGHTALYWYRQSLGQGPEFLIYFQGTGAADDSGLPNDRFFAVRPEGSVSTLKIQRTERGDSAVYLCASSLNAVGSGLETQYFGPGTRLLVL.

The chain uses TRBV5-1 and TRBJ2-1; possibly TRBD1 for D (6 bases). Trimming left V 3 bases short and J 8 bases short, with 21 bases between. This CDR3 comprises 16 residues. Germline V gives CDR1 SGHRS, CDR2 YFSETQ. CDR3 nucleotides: TGCGCCAGCAGCTGGGCAGGGACACCCAACGTTGATGAGCAGTTCTTC. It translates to CASSWAGTPNVDEQFF.